This T cell receptor (beta chain) is drawn from a study of cytomegalovirus exposure and HLA in healthy donors. The study, taken as a whole, reports: Later on, an analysis found that several of the most significant clusters appeared to be linked to common viral pathogens, which included parvovirus B19. A later analysis linked 16,951 TCR beta sequences to HLA alleles at 0.05 false discovery rate.

The V gene's germline CDR1 is GTSNPN and CDR2 SVGIG (reference sequence). The CDR3 covers 16 residues. V lost 3 bases and J lost 3; bases outside the gene matches: 11. As concerns this clone: Its target is unknown.

The PCR contained 60 Vbeta and 13 Jbeta primers. Clones were sequenced by immunoSEQ multiplex PCR, and TCRdb holds only the in-frame ones, with some missing. Of more than 90,000 clones listed, roughly 79% were seen once; the top ten hold less than 5%. The TCR sequence derives from a woman in her seventies in good health and CMV-seropositive. This rearrangement joins TRBV30 to TRBJ2-7; 10 nucleotides match TRBD1. Input material: PBMCs. The CDR3, as DNA: TGTGCCTGGAGACACCCCGGGACAGGGGTTTACTACGAGCAGTACTTC. This encodes CAWRHPGTGVYYEQYF. Based on the CDR3 plus reference TRBV30 and TRBJ2-7, the full variable domain is SQTIHQWPATLVQPVGSPLSLECTVEGTSNPNLYWYRQAAGRGLQLLFYSVGIGQISSEVPQNLSASRPQDRQFILSSKKLLLSDSGFYLCAWRHPGTGVYYEQYFGPGTRLTVT.